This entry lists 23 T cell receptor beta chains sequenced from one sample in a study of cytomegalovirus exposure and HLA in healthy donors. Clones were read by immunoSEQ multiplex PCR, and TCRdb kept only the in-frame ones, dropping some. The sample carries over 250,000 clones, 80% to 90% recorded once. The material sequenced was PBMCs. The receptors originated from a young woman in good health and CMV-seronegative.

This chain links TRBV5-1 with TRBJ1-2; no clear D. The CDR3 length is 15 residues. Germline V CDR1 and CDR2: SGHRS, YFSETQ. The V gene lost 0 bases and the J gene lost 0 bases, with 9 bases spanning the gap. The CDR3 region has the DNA TGCGCCAGCAGCTTGGCCGGGGAGACTAACTATGGCTACACCTTC. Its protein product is CASSLAGETNYGYTF.

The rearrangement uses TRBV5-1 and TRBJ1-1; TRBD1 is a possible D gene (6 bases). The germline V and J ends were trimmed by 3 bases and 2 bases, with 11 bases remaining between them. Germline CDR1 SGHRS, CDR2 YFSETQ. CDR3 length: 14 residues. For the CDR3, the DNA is TGCGCCAGCAGCTCGGACAGCTCCAACACTGAAGCTTTCTTT. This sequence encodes CASSSDSSNTEAFF. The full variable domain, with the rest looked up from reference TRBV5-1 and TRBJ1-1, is KAGVTQTPRYLIKTRGQQVTLSCSPISGHRSVSWYQQTPGQGLQFLFEYFSETQRNKGNFPGRFSGRQFSNSRSEMNVSTLELGDSALYLCASSSDSSNTEAFFGQGTRLTVV.

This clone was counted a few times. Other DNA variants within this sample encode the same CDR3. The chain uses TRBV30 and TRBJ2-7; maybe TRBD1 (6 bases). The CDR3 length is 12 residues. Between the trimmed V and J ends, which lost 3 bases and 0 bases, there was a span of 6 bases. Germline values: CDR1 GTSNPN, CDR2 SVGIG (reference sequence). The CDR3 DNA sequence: TGTGCCTGGAGGGACAGCTCCTACGAGCAGTACTTC. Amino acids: CAWRDSSYEQYF.

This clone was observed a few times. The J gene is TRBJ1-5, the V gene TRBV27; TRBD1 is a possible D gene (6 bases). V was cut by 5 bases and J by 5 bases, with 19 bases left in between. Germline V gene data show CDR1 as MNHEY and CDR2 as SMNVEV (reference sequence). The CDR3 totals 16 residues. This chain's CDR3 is CASSPHMGSGDQPQHF. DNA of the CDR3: TGTGCCAGCAGTCCCCATATGGGGTCAGGGGATCAGCCCCAGCATTTT.

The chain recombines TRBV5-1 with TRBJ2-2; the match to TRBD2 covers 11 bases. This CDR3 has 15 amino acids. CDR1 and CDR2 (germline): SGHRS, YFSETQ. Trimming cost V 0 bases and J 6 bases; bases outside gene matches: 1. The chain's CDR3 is CASSLEGLAAGELFF. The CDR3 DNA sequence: TGCGCCAGCAGCTTGGAGGGACTAGCGGCCGGGGAGCTGTTTTTT. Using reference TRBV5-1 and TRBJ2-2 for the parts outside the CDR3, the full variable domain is KAGVTQTPRYLIKTRGQQVTLSCSPISGHRSVSWYQQTPGQGLQFLFEYFSETQRNKGNFPGRFSGRQFSNSRSEMNVSTLELGDSALYLCASSLEGLAAGELFFGEGSRLTVL.

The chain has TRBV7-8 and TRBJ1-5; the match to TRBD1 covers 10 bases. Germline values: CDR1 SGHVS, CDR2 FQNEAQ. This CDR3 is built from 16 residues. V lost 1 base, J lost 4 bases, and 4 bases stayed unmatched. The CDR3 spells CASSLVGQGRNQPQHF. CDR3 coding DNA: TGTGCCAGCAGCTTAGTGGGACAGGGGAGGAATCAGCCCCAGCATTTT. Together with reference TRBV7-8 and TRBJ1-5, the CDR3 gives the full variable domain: GAGVSQSPRYKVAKRGQDVALRCDPISGHVSLFWYQQALGQGPEFLTYFQNEAQLDKSGLPSDRFFAERPEGSVSTLKIQRTQQEDSAVYLCASSLVGQGRNQPQHFGDGTRLSIL.

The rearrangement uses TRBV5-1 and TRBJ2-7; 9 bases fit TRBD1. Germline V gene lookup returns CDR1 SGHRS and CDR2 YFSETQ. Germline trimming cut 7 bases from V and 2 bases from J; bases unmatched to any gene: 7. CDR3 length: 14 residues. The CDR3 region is CASGLDRGPYEQYF. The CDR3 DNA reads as TGCGCCAGCGGTTTGGACAGGGGACCCTACGAGCAGTACTTC.

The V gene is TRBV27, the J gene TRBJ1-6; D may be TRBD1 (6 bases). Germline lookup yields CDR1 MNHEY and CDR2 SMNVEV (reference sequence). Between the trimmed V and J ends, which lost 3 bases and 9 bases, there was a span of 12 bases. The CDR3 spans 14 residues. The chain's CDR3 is CASSFQGNGSPLHF. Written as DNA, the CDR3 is TGTGCCAGCAGTTTCCAGGGGAACGGTTCACCCCTCCACTTT.

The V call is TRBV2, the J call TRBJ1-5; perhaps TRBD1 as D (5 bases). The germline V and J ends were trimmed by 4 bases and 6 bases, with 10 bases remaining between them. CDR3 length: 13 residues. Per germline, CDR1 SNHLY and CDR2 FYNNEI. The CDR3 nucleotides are TGTGCCAGCAGTGTAGGGGAGGGTCAGCCCCAGCATTTT. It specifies CASSVGEGQPQHF. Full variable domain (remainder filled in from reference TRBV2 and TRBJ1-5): EPEVTQTPSHQVTQMGQEVILRCVPISNHLYFYWYRQILGQKVEFLVSFYNNEISEKSEIFDDQFSVERPDGSNFTLKIRSTKLEDSAMYFCASSVGEGQPQHFGDGTRLSIL.

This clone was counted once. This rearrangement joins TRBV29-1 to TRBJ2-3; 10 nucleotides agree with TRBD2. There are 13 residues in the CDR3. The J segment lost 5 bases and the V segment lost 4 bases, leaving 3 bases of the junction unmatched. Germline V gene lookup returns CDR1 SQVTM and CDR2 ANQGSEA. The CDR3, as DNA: TGCAGCGTTGCGGCTAGCGGGAGAGATACGCAGTATTTT. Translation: CSVAASGRDTQYF.

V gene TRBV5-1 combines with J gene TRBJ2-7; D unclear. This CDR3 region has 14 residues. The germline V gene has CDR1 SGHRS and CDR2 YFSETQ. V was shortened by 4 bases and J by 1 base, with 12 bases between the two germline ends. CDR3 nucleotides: TGCGCCAGCAGCCCTGCTACAGATTCCTACGAGCAGTACTTC. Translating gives CASSPATDSYEQYF.

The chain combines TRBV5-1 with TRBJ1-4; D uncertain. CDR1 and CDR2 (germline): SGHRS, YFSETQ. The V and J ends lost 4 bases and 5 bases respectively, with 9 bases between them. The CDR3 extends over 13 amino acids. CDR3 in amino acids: CASSEAGNEKLFF. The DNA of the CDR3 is TGCGCCAGCAGCGAGGCGGGGAATGAAAAACTGTTTTTT.

The CDR3 loop is CASSGGSNQPQHF. The CDR3 DNA reads as TGTGCCAGCAGTGGAGGGAGCAATCAGCCCCAGCATTTT. J is TRBJ1-5 and V is TRBV2, with D unresolved. The CDR3 sequence is 13 residues long. CDR1 is SNHLY and CDR2 is FYNNEI in the germline V gene. The V gene lost 4 bases and the J gene lost 1 base, with 5 bases spanning the gap.

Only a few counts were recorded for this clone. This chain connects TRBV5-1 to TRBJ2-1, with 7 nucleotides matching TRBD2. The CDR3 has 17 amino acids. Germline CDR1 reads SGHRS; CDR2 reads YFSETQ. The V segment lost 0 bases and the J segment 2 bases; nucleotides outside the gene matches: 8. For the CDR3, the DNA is TGCGCCAGCAGCTTGGCCTTCGGCGGGGGACCCTACAATGAGCAGTTCTTC. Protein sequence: CASSLAFGGGPYNEQFF.

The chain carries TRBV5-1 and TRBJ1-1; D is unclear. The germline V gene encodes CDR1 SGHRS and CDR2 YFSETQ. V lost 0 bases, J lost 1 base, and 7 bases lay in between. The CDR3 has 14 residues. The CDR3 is CASSLAHRNTEAFF. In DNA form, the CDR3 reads TGCGCCAGCAGCTTGGCTCACAGGAACACTGAAGCTTTCTTT.

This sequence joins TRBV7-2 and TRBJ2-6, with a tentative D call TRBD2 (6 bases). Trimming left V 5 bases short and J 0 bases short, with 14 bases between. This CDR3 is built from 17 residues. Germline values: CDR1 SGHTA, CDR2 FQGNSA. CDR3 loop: CASSPRGGSSGANVLTF. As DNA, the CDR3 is TGTGCCAGCAGCCCGCGGGGAGGAAGCTCTGGGGCCAACGTCCTGACTTTC.

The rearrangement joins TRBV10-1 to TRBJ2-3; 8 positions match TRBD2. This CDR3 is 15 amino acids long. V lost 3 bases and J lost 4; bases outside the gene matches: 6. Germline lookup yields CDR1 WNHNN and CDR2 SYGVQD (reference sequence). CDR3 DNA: TGCGCCAGCAGTGACACGGGAGGGCCCGCAGATACGCAGTATTTT. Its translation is CASSDTGGPADTQYF.

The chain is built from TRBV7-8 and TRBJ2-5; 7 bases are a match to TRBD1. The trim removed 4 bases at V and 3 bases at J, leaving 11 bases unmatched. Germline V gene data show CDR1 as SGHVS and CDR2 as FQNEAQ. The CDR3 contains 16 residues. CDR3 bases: TGTGCCAGCAGCTCGAACGACAGGGTGGTTAAAGAGACCCAGTACTTC. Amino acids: CASSSNDRVVKETQYF.

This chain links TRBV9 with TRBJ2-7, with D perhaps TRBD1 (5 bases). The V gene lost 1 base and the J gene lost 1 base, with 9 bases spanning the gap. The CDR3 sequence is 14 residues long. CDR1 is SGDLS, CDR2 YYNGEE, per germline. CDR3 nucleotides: TGTGCCAGCAGCGTAAACCAGGGTTCCTACGAGCAGTACTTC. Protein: CASSVNQGSYEQYF. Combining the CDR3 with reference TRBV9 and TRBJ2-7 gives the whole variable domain DSGVTQTPKHLITATGQRVTLRCSPRSGDLSVYWYQQSLDQGLQFLIQYYNGEERAKGNILERFSAQQFPDLHSELNLSSLELGDSALYFCASSVNQGSYEQYFGPGTRLTVT.

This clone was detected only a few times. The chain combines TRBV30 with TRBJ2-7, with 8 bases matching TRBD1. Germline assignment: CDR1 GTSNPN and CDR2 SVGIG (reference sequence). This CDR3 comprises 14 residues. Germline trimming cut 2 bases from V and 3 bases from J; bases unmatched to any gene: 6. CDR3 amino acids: CAWSLGQGNYEQYF. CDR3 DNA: TGTGCCTGGAGTCTTGGACAGGGAAACTACGAGCAGTACTTC.

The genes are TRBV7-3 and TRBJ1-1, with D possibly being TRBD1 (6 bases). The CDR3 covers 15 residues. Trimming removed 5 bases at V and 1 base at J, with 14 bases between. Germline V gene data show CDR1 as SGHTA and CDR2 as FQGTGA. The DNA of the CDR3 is TGTGCCAGCAGCCCCTTGGACAGCCGGAACACTGAAGCTTTCTTT. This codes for CASSPLDSRNTEAFF.

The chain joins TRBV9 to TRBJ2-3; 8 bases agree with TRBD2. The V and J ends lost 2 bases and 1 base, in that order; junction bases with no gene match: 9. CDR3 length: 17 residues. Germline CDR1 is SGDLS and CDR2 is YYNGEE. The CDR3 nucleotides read TGTGCCAGCAGCGTTGAAATAGCGGGACGCCGCACAGATACGCAGTATTTT. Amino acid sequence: CASSVEIAGRRTDTQYF.

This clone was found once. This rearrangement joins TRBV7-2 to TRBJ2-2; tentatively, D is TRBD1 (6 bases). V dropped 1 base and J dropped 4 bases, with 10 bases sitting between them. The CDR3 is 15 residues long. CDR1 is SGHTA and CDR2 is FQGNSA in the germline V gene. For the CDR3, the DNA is TGTGCCAGCAGCTTAGAGTCCAGGGGCACCGGGGAGCTGTTTTTT. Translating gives CASSLESRGTGELFF.